This entry lists 11 T cell receptor beta chains sequenced from one sample in a study of T cells after posttransplantation cyclophosphamide. Assay: immunoSEQ multiplex PCR; the TCRdb copy retains only in-frame clones and omits some. Here the sample spans some 18,000 clones, about nine tenths being singletons. Treatment was busulfan-fludarabine conditioning, a marrow graft, and cyclophosphamide on days +3 and +4. This material consisted of PBMCs, taken after allogeneic stem cell transplant with posttransplant cyclophosphamide. All receptors come from a female patient aged 40-50 years who received an allogeneic stem cell transplant from a related donor, was CMV-positive, and had no GVHD. Some T cells may be supplied by the graft donor.

This clone came up once. This chain uses TRBV5-4 with TRBJ1-2, with TRBD1 identical over 7 bases. The CDR3 has 14 residues. Germline V gene lookup returns CDR1 SGHNT and CDR2 YYREEE (reference sequence). V gave up 5 bases and J gave up 4 bases; unmatched junction bases: 8. CDR3 protein: CASSTGAASYGYTF. CDR3 DNA sequence: TGTGCCAGCAGTACAGGGGCTGCTAGCTATGGCTACACCTTC.

This clone was counted between two and nine times. The chain links TRBV10-2 to TRBJ1-1; D not certain. Trimming took off 4 bases at V and 5 bases at J, with 8 bases between the two ends. The CDR3 is 12 amino acids. CDR1 and CDR2 (germline): WSHSY, SAAADI. The CDR3, as DNA: TGCGCCAGCAGTGCCCTAAGAACTGAAGCTTTCTTT. It specifies CASSALRTEAFF.

The chain recombines TRBV7-3 with TRBJ2-1; 8 bases are a match to TRBD1. The J segment lost 6 bases and the V segment lost 5 bases, leaving 9 bases of the junction unmatched. CDR1 SGHTA and CDR2 FQGTGA come from the germline V gene. CDR3 length equals 15 residues. CDR3 loop: CASSHIWTGPNEQFF. For the CDR3, the DNA is TGTGCCAGCAGCCACATCTGGACAGGGCCCAATGAGCAGTTCTTC.

With regard to this clone: This CDR3 is also generated by other DNA sequences in the sample. The V and J genes are TRBV19 and TRBJ1-1; the D gene is possibly TRBD1 (5 bases). Germline V gene lookup returns CDR1 LNHDA and CDR2 SQIVND (reference sequence). CDR3 size: 14 residues. V gave up 1 base and J gave up 1 base, with 7 bases separating them. CDR3 residues: CASSIGDRNTEAFF. CDR3 bases: TGTGCCAGTAGTATAGGCGACAGGAACACTGAAGCTTTCTTT.

The J gene is TRBJ2-5, the V gene TRBV9; the match to TRBD2 covers 13 bases. The CDR3 is 16 amino acids. J gave up 4 bases and V 0 bases, and 3 bases lay outside the gene matches. The V gene's germline CDR1 is SGDLS and CDR2 YYNGEE. CDR3 coding DNA: TGTGCCAGCAGCGTAGGACTAGCGGGAGGAGGAGAGACCCAGTACTTC. Protein: CASSVGLAGGGETQYF.

This chain links TRBV19 with TRBJ2-6, with a tentative D call TRBD1 (6 bases). The germline V gene encodes CDR1 LNHDA and CDR2 SQIVND (reference sequence). The CDR3 is 16 residues long. V lost 7 bases and J 0 bases, leaving 13 bases between the germline ends. CDR3 coding DNA: TGTGCCAGTACCCCGGACAGTCTCTCTGGGGCCAACGTCCTGACTTTC. This translates into CASTPDSLSGANVLTF.

The rearrangement links TRBV4-2 to TRBJ2-3; maybe TRBD1 (5 bases). CDR3 length equals 17 residues. Trimming pared 0 bases from V and 1 base from J, leaving 14 bases between. The germline V gene encodes CDR1 LGHNA and CDR2 YNFKEQ. CDR3 in amino acids: CASSQDASGMGTDTQYF. The CDR3 coding sequence is TGTGCCAGCAGCCAAGATGCCTCAGGGATGGGCACAGATACGCAGTATTTT.

This rearrangement joins TRBV28 to TRBJ1-1; TRBD1 matches at 11 bases. The V gene's germline CDR1 is MDHEN and CDR2 SYDVKM. This CDR3 is 16 amino acids long. V dropped 5 bases and J dropped 3; count of bases not matched to a gene: 8. The CDR3 region has the DNA TGTGCCAGCAGTCCGCGGACAGGGGGCAAGGACACTGAAGCTTTCTTT. Its protein product is CASSPRTGGKDTEAFF. The variable domain in full, completed from reference TRBV28 and TRBJ1-1, reads DVKVTQSSRYLVKRTGEKVFLECVQDMDHENMFWYRQDPGLGLRLIYFSYDVKMKEKGDIPEGYSVSREKKERFSLILESASTNQTSMYLCASSPRTGGKDTEAFFGQGTRLTVV.

The chain has TRBV7-3 and TRBJ2-2; D remains ambiguous. The germline CDR1 and CDR2 sequences are SGHTA and FQGTGA. The V end was cut by 2 bases, the J end by 0 bases, with 16 bases between. The CDR3 has 18 residues. This CDR3 reads CASSLDFVGIANTGELFF. Written as DNA, the CDR3 is TGTGCCAGCAGCTTAGACTTTGTGGGTATTGCGAACACCGGGGAGCTGTTTTTT.

J is TRBJ2-7 and V is TRBV27; TRBD2 is a possible D gene (5 bases). This CDR3 region has 14 residues. Germline-derived CDR1 and CDR2 are MNHEY and SMNVEV (reference sequence). The V and J ends lost 1 base and 5 bases respectively, with 12 bases between them. This CDR3 is CASSLYGLPDEQYF. CDR3 in DNA: TGTGCCAGCAGTTTATACGGACTCCCGGACGAGCAGTACTTC.

The CDR3 sequence is CASSLTGTSGQGSYNEQFF. CDR3 nucleotides: TGTGCCAGCAGCTTAACGGGGACTAGCGGCCAAGGCTCCTACAATGAGCAGTTCTTC. The J gene is TRBJ2-1, the V gene TRBV7-2; TRBD2 agrees at 11 bases. The CDR3 length is 19 residues. V lost 2 bases, J lost 0 bases, and 9 bases stayed unmatched. CDR1 and CDR2 from the germline V gene are SGHTA and FQGNSA.